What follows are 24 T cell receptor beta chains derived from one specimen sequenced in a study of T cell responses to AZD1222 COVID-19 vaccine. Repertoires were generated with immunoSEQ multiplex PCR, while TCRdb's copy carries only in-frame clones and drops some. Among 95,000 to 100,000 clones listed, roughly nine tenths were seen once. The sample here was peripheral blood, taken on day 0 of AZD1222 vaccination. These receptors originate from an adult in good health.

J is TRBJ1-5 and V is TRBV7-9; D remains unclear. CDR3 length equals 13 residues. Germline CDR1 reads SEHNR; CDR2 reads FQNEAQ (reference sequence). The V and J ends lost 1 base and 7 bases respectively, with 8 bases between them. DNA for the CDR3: TGTGCCAGCAGCTTAGGATCGGGCCAGCCCCAGCATTTT. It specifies CASSLGSGQPQHF.

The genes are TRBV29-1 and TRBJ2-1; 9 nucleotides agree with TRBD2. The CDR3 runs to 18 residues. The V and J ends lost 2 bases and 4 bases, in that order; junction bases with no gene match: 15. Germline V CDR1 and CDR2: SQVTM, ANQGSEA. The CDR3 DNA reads TGCAGCGTTGAAAGGGACGCGGGAGGGACTAGCCCTTACAATGAGCAGTTCTTC. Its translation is CSVERDAGGTSPYNEQFF.

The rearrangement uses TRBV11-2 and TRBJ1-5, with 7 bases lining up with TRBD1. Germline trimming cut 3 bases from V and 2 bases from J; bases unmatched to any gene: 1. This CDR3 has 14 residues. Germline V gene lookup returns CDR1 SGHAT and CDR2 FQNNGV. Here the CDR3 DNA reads TGTGCCAGCAGCTTCAGGGGGGGCAATCAGCCCCAGCATTTT. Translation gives CASSFRGGNQPQHF.

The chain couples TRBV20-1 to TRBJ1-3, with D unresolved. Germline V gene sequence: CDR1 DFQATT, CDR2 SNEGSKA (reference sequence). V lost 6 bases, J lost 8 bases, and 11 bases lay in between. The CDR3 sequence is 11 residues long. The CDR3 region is CSASDGDTIYF. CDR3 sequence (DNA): TGCAGTGCCAGCGACGGGGACACCATATATTTT.

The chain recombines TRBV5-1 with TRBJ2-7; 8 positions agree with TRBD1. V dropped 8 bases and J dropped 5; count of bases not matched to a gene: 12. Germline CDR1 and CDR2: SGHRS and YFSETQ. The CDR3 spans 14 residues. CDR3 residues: CASSTYRGVDEQYF. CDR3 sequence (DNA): TGCGCCAGTTCCACTTACAGGGGGGTCGACGAGCAGTACTTC. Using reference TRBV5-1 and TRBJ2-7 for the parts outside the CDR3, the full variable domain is KAGVTQTPRYLIKTRGQQVTLSCSPISGHRSVSWYQQTPGQGLQFLFEYFSETQRNKGNFPGRFSGRQFSNSRSEMNVSTLELGDSALYLCASSTYRGVDEQYFGPGTRLTVT.

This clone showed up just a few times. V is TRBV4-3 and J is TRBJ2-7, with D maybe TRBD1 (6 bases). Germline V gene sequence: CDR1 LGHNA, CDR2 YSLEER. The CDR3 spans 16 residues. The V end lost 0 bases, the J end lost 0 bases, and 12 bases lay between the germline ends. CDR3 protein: CASSQEGAASSYEQYF. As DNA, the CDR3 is TGCGCCAGCAGCCAAGAGGGGGCAGCGAGCTCCTACGAGCAGTACTTC.

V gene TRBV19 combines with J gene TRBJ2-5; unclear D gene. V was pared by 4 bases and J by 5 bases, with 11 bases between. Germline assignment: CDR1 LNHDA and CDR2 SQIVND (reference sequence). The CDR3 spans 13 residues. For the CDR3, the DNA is TGTGCCAGTAGTACGACCCGGGCGGAGACCCAGTACTTC. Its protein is CASSTTRAETQYF.

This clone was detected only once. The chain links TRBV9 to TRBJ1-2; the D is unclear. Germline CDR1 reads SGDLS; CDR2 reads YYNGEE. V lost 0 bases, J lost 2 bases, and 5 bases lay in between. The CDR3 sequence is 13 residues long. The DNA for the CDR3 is TGTGCCAGCAGCGTAGGCGGCAACTATGGCTACACCTTC. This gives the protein CASSVGGNYGYTF. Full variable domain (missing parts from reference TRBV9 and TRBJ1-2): DSGVTQTPKHLITATGQRVTLRCSPRSGDLSVYWYQQSLDQGLQFLIQYYNGEERAKGNILERFSAQQFPDLHSELNLSSLELGDSALYFCASSVGGNYGYTFGSGTRLTVV.

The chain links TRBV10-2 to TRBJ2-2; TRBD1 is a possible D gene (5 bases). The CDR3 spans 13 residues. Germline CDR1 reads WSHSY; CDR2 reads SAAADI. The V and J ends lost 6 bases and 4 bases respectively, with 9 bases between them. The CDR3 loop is CASSRVGTGELFF. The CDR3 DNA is TGCGCCAGCAGCAGGGTCGGCACCGGGGAGCTGTTTTTT.

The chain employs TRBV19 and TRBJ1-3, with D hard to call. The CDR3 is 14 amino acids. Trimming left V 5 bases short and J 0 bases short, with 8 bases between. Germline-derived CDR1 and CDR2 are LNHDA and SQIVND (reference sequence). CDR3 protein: CASSHRNSGNTIYF. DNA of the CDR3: TGTGCCAGTAGTCACCGTAACTCTGGAAACACCATATATTTT.

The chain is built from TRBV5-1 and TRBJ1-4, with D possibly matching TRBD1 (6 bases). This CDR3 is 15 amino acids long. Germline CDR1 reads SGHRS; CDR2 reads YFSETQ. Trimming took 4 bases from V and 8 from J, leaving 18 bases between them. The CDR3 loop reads CASSPLGAHGEKLFF. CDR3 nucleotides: TGCGCCAGCAGCCCCCTGGGGGCCCATGGGGAAAAACTGTTTTTT.

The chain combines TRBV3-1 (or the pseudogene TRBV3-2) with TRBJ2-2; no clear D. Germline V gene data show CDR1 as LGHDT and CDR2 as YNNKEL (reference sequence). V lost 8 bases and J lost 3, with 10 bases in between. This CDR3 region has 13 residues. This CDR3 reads CASSSVYTGELFF. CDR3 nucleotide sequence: TGTGCCAGCTCATCTGTATACACCGGGGAGCTGTTTTTT.

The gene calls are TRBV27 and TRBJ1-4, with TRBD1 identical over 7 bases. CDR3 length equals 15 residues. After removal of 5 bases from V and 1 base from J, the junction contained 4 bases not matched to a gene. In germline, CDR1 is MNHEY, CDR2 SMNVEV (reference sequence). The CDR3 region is CASSLHRGTNEKLFF. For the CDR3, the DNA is TGTGCCAGCAGTCTCCACAGGGGAACTAATGAAAAACTGTTTTTT. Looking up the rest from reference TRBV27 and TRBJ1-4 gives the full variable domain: EAQVTQNPRYLITVTGKKLTVTCSQNMNHEYMSWYRQDPGLGLRQIYYSMNVEVTDKGDVPEGYKVSRKEKRNFPLILESPSPNQTSLYFCASSLHRGTNEKLFFGSGTQLSVL.

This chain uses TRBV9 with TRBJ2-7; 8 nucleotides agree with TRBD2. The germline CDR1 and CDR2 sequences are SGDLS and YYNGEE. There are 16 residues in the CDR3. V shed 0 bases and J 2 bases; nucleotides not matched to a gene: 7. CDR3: CASSVDGRGATYEQYF. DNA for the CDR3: TGTGCCAGCAGCGTAGATGGGCGGGGGGCCACCTACGAGCAGTACTTC.

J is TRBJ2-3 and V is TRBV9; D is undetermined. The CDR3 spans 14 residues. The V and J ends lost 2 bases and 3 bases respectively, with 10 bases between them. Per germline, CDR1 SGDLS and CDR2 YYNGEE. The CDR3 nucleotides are TGTGCCAGCAGCGTCGGACCCATTACAGATACGCAGTATTTT. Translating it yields CASSVGPITDTQYF.

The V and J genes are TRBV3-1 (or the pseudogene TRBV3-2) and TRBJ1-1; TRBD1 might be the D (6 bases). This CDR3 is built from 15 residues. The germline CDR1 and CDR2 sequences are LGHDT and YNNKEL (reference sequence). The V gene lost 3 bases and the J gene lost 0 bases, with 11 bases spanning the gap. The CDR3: CASSQRTALNTEAFF. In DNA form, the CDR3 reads TGTGCCAGCAGCCAGAGGACAGCTTTGAACACTGAAGCTTTCTTT.

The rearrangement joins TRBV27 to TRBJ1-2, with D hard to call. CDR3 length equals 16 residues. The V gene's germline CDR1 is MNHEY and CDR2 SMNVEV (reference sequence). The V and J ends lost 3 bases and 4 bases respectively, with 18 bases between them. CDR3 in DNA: TGTGCCAGCAGTTTGATTGGGAAGGAGAAGAGCTATGGCTACACCTTC. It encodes CASSLIGKEKSYGYTF.

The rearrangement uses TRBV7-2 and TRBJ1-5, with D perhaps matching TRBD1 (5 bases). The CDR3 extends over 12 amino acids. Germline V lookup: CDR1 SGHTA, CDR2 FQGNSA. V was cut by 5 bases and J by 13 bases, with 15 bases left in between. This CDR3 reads CASSPARKGQHF. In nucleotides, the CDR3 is TGTGCCAGCAGCCCCGCTCGTAAGGGGCAGCATTTT.

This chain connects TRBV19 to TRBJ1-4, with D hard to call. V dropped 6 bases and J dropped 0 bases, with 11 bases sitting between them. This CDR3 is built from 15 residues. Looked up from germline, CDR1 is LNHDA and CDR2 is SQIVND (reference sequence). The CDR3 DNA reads TGTGCCAGTAGGAGGGCAGCTACAACTAATGAAAAACTGTTTTTT. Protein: CASRRAATTNEKLFF. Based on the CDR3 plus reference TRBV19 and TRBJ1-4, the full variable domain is DGGITQSPKYLFRKEGQNVTLSCEQNLNHDAMYWYRQDPGQGLRLIYYSQIVNDFQKGDIAEGYSVSREKKESFPLTVTSAQKNPTAFYLCASRRAATTNEKLFFGSGTQLSVL.

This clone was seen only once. CDR3 region: CASSRRVGSYNEQFF. For the CDR3, the DNA is TGTGCCAGCAGCCGCCGCGTGGGTTCTTACAATGAGCAGTTCTTC. This chain uses TRBV13 with TRBJ2-1; D is uncertain. Germline CDR1 is PRHDT and CDR2 is FYEKMQ (reference sequence). The CDR3 contains 15 residues. V was shortened by 5 bases and J by 4 bases, with 15 bases between the two germline ends.

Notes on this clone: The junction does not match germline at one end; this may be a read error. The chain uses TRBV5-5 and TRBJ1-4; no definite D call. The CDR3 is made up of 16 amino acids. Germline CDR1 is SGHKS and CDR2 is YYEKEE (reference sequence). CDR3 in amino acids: CASSLGYGSTNEKLFF. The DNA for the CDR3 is TGTGCCAGCAGTTTGGGGTATGGGTCAACTAATGAAAAACTGTTTTTT.

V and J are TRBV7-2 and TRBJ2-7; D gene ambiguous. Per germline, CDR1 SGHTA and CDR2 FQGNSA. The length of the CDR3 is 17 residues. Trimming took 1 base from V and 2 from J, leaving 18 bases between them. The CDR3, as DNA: TGTGCCAGCAGCTTAGGGAAAGGCTTGGGGTCGACCTACGAGCAGTACTTC. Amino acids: CASSLGKGLGSTYEQYF. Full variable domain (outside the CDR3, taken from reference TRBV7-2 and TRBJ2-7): GAGVSQSPSNKVTEKGKDVELRCDPISGHTALYWYRQSLGQGLEFLIYFQGNSAPDKSGLPSDRFSAERTGGSVSTLTIQRTQQEDSAVYLCASSLGKGLGSTYEQYFGPGTRLTVT.

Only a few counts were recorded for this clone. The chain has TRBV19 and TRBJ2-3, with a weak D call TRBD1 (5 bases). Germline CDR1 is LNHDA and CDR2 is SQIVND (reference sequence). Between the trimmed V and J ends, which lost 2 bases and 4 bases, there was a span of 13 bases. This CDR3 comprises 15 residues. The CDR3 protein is CASSIPGRAPDTQYF. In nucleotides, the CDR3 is TGTGCCAGTAGTATACCTGGCAGGGCCCCAGATACGCAGTATTTT.

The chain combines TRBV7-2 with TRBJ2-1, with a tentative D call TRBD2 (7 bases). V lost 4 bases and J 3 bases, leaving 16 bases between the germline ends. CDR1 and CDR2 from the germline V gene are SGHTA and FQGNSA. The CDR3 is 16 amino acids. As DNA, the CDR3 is TGTGCCAGCAGCTATAGAAGGGGGGGGAGCTACAATGAGCAGTTCTTC. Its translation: CASSYRRGGSYNEQFF.